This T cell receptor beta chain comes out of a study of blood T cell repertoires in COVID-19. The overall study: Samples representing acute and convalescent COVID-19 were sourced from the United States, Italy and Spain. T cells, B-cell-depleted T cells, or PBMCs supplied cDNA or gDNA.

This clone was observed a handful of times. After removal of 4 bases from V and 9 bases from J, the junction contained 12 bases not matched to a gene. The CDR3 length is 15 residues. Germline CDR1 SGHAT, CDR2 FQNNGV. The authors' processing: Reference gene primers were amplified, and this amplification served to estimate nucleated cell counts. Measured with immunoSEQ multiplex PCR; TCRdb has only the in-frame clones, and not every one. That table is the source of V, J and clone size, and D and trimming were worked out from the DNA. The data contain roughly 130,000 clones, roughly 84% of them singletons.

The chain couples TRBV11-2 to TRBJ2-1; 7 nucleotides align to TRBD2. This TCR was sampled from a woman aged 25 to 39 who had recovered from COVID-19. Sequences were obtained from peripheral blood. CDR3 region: CASSSALGEGSEQFF. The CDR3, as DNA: TGTGCCAGCAGCTCCGCTTTGGGGGAGGGCAGTGAGCAGTTCTTC.